Listed below are T cell receptor beta chains from one sample, sequenced in a study of blood T cell repertoires in COVID-19. TCRdb's table, derived via immunoSEQ multiplex PCR, lists solely in-frame clones and lacks some. The sample includes some 370,000 clones, about 89% of them seen just once. Sequenced input: peripheral blood. The receptors were sampled from a woman aged 25 to 39 with COVID-19, enrolled during active disease. CDR3s leave out the opening cysteine and the closing phenylalanine or tryptophan. Each record gives: J gene, V gene, CDR3 protein.

TRBJ2-1 | TRBV2 | ASAALPGGNYNEQF
TRBJ2-2 | TRBV29-1 | SVAGQANTGELF
TRBJ1-1 | TRBV5-4 | ASSVDIMNTEAF
TRBJ2-7 | TRBV30 | AWSVTGAHEQY
TRBJ2-5 | TRBV4-2 | ASSQDPSRTQY
TRBJ2-7 | TRBV6-2/TRBV6-3 | ASRPTSGTYEQY
TRBJ2-7 | TRBV5-1 | ASSFSGTGRSYEQY
TRBJ2-1 | TRBV4-1 | ASSLLTSGADNEQF
TRBJ2-7 | TRBV10-3 | AISESGNRHQAEQY
TRBJ2-2 | TRBV9 | ASSAGGTNTGELF
TRBJ1-2 | TRBV29-1 | SVWGQGDYGYT
TRBJ2-7 | TRBV5-1 | ASSRGGEQY